This paragraph reports one T cell receptor beta chain. Under the authors' procedure: From reference gene primer amplification, estimates of nucleated cell counts were derived. The repertoire was sequenced with immunoSEQ multiplex PCR; TCRdb's copy has only in-frame clones and lacks some. V and J calls and clone size follow that table, whereas D and trimming were derived from the DNA. The repertoire holds 35,000 to 50,000 clones, with about 91% as singletons. This entry is derived from a study of blood T cell repertoires in COVID-19. Study-wide background: The United States, Italy and Spain were the sources of the acute and convalescent COVID-19 samples. Nucleic acid was either cDNA or gDNA, and it came from T cells, B-cell-depleted T cells, or PBMCs.

Per germline, CDR1 MDHEN and CDR2 SYDVKM. V dropped 1 base and J dropped 9; count of bases not matched to a gene: 11. The CDR3 length is 16 residues. The rearrangement joins TRBV28 to TRBJ2-1; TRBD2 aligns across 8 bases. This TCR was recovered from a human donor in a cohort sampled during active COVID-19. Input material: peripheral blood. The CDR3 here is CASSLFRSSGLTEQFF. The DNA for the CDR3 is TGTGCCAGCAGTTTATTTCGGTCTAGCGGGCTCACTGAGCAGTTCTTC.